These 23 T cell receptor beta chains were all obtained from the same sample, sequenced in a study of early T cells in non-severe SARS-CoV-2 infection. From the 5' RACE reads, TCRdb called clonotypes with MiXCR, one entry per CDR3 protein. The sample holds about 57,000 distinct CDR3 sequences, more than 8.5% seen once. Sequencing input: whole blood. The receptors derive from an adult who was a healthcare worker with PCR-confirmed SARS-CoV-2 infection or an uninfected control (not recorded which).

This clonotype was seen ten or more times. CDR3 in amino acids: CASSLRDRGRYEQYF. The CDR3 DNA reads TGTGCCAGCAGCCTCCGGGACAGGGGACGCTACGAGCAGTACTTC. The chain couples TRBV6-2 or TRBV6-3 to TRBJ2-7; 10 bases map to TRBD1. J lost 3 bases, V lost 6 bases, and 8 bases had no gene match. The CDR3 runs to 15 residues. CDR1 and CDR2 (germline): MNHEY, SVGEGT.

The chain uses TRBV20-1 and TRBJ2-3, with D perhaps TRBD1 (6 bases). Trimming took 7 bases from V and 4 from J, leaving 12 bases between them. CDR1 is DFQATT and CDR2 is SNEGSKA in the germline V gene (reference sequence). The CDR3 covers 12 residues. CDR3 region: CSGIKGADTQYF. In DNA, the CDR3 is TGCAGTGGCATAAAGGGGGCAGATACGCAGTATTTT.

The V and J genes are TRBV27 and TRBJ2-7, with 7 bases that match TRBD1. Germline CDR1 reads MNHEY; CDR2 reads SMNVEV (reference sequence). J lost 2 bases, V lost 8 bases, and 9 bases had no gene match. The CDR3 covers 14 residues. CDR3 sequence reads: CASGDRERPYEQYF. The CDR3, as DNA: TGTGCCAGCGGCGACAGGGAACGTCCCTACGAGCAGTACTTC.

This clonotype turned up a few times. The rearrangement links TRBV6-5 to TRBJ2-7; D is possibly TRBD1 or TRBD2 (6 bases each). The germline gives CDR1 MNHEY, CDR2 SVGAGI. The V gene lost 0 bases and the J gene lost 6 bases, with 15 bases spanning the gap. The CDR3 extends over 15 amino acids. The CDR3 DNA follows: TGTGCCAGCAGTTACTCGGATCCGGGGGCTGGCGAGCAGTACTTC. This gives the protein CASSYSDPGAGEQYF.

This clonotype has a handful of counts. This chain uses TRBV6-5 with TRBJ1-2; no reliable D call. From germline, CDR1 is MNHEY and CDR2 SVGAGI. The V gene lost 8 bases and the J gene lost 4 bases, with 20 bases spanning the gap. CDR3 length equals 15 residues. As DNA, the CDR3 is TGTGCCAGCGGTAGAGAGGAACGGCCCCTCTATGGCTACACCTTC. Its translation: CASGREERPLYGYTF.

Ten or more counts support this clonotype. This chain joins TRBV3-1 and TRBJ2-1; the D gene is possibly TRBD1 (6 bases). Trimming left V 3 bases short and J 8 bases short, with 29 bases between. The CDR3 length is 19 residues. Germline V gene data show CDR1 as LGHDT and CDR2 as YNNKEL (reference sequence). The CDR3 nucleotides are TGTGCCAGCAGCCAGGGTGGGAGACCTTGGCTTCCAGGGGTCCATGAGCAGTTCTTC. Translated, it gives CASSQGGRPWLPGVHEQFF.

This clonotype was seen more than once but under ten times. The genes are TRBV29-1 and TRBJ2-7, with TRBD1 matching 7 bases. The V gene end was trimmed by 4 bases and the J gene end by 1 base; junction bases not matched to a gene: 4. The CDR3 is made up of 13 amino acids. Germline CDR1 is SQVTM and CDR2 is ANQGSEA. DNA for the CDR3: TGCAGCGTTGTGAAGGGACAGTCCTACGAGCAGTACTTC. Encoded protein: CSVVKGQSYEQYF.

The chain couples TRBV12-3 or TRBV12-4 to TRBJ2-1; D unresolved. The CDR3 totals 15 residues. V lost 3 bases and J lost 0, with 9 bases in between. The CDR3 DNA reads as TGTGCCAGCAGTTTGACCTTCAGCTCCTACAATGAGCAGTTCTTC. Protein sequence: CASSLTFSSYNEQFF.

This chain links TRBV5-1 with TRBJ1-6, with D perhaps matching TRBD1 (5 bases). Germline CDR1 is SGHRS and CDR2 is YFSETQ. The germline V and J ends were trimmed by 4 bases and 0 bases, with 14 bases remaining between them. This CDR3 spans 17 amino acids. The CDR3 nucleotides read TGCGCCAGCAGCGGAATGGGACCAAGCTCCTATAATTCACCCCTCCACTTT. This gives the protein CASSGMGPSSYNSPLHF.

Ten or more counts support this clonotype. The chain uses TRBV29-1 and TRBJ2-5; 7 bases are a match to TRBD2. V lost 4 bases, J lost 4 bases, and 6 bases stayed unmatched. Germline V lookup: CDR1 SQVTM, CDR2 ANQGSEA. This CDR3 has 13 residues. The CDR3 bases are TGCAGCGTTGGCGGGAGTCTTACAGAGACCCAGTACTTC. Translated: CSVGGSLTETQYF.

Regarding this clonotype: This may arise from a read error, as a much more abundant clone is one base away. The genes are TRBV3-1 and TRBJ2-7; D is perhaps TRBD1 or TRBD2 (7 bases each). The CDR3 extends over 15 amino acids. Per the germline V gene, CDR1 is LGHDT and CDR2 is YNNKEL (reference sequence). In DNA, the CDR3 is TGTGCCAGCAGCCAACCTGGCAGGGGGGGTTACGAGCTGTACTTC. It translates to CASSQPGRGGYELYF.

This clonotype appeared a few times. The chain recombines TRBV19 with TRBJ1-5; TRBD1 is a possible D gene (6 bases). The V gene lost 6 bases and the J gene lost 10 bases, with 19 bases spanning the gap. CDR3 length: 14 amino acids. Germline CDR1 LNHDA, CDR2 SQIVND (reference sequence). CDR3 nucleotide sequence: TGTGCCAGTAGCCCGGACAGTGCAAGGGAACCCCAGCATTTT. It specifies CASSPDSAREPQHF.

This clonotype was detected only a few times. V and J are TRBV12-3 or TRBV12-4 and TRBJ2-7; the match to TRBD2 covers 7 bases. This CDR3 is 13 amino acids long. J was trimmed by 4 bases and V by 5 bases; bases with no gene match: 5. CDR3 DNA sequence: TGTGCCAGCAGTATGGGACTACCATACGAGCAGTACTTC. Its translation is CASSMGLPYEQYF.

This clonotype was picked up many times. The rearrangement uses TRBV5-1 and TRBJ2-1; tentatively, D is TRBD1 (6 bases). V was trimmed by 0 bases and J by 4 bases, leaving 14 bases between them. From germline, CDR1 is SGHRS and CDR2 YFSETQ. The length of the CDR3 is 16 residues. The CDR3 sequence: CASSLEGGKGYNEQFF. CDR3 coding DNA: TGCGCCAGCAGCTTGGAAGGGGGAAAGGGGTACAATGAGCAGTTCTTC.

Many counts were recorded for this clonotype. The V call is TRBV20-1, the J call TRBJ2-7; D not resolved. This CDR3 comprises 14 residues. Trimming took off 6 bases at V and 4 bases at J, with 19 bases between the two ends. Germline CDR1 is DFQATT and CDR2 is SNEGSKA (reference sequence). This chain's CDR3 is CSAAPGTKLYEQYF. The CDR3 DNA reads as TGCAGTGCAGCTCCCGGCACAAAGCTTTACGAGCAGTACTTC.

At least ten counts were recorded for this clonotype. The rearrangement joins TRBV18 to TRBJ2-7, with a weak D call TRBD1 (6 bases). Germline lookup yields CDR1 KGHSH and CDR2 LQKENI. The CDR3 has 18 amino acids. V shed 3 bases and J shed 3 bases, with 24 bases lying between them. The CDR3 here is CASSPLGSMQGSVYEQYF. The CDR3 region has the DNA TGTGCCAGCTCACCCTTGGGGTCTATGCAGGGGTCGGTCTACGAGCAGTACTTC. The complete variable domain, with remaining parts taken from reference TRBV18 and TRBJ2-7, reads NAGVMQNPRHLVRRRGQEARLRCSPMKGHSHVYWYRQLPEEGLKFMVYLQKENIIDESGMPKERFSAEFPKEGPSILRIQQVVRGDSAAYFCASSPLGSMQGSVYEQYFGPGTRLTVT.

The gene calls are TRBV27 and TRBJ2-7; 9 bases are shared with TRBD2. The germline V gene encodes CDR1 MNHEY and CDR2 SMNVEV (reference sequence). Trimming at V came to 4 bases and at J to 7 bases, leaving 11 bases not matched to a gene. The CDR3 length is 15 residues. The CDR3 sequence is CASSSKREDSMEQYF. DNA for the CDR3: TGTGCCAGCAGTTCGAAGCGGGAGGACTCCATGGAGCAGTACTTC.

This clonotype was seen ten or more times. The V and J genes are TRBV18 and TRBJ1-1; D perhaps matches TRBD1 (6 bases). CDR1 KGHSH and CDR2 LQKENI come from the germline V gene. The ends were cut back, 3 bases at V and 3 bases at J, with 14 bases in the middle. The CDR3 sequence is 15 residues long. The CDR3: CASSPGGGGDTEAFF. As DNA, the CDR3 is TGTGCCAGCTCACCGGGAGGGGGAGGAGACACTGAAGCTTTCTTT.

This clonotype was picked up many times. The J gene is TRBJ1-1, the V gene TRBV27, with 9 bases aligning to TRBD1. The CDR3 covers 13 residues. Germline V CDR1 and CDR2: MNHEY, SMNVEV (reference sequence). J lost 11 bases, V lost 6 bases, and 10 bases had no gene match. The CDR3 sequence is CASRLTGGRHAFF. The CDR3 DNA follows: TGTGCCAGCAGGCTGACAGGGGGTCGTCATGCTTTCTTT.

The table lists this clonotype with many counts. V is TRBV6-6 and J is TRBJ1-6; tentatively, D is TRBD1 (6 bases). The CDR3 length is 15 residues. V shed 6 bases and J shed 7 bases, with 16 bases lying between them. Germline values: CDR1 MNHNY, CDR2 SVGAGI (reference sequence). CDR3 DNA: TGTGCCAGCAGGAATTCCAGGGGATGGAATTCACCCCTCCACTTT. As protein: CASRNSRGWNSPLHF.

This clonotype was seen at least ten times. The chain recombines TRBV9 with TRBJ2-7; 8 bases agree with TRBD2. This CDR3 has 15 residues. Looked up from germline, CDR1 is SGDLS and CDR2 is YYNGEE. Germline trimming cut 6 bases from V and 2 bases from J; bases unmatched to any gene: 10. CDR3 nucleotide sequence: TGTGCCAGCACCTCAAGGCTAGCGGGTCCCTACGAGCAGTACTTC. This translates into CASTSRLAGPYEQYF.

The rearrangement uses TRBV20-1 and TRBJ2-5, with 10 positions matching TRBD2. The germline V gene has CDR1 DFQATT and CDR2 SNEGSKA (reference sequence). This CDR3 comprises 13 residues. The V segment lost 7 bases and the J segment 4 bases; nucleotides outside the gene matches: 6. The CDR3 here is CSVQREGGETQYF. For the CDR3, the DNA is TGCAGTGTTCAGCGGGAGGGAGGAGAGACCCAGTACTTC.

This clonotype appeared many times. CDR3 DNA sequence: TGCGCCAGCAGCTCGATAGCGGGAAGCTCCTACAATGAGCAGTTCTTC. This sequence encodes CASSSIAGSSYNEQFF. The chain employs TRBV5-1 and TRBJ2-1; 8 bases agree with TRBD2. Germline assignment: CDR1 SGHRS and CDR2 YFSETQ. The CDR3 is 16 residues long. Trimming took 3 bases from V and 0 from J; bases not matched to a gene: 5.